This is a list of T cell receptor beta chains from one sample in a study of blood T cell repertoires in COVID-19. TCRdb keeps only in-frame clones here, not all; method: immunoSEQ multiplex PCR. Among some 50,000 clones listed, about 86% were seen once. Sequenced input: peripheral blood. The origin of the receptors is a woman older than 75 with acute or convalescent COVID-19. The CDR3 runs from the conserved cysteine through the conserved F or W. D genes are given only for firm matches. Clone size, where shown, is once, few, many, or a class for clones that have expanded.

cdr3_nt cdr3_aa v_call d_call j_call clone_size
TGTGCCAGCAGCCGATATTACGGACAGGGGGACGGCTACACCTTC CASSRYYGQGDGYTF TRBV14 TRBD1 TRBJ1-2 once
TGCAGCGGCGGGACAGGGGGGGACTATGGCTACACCTTC CSGGTGGDYGYTF TRBV29-1 TRBD1 TRBJ1-2 -
TGTGCCAGCAGCTTGGGAAGACTAGCGGGGGGAAGAAAAGAGACCCAGTACTTC CASSLGRLAGGRKETQYF TRBV11-3 TRBD2 TRBJ2-5 -
TGTGCCAGCAGTCGGGACAGCGTGTATAATTCACCCCTCCACTTT CASSRDSVYNSPLHF TRBV6-5 TRBD1 TRBJ1-6 -
TGTGCCAGCAGCCAATCGGGAGGATCGGTCGGGACCCAGTACTTC CASSQSGGSVGTQYF TRBV5-4 TRBD2 TRBJ2-5 -
TGTGCCATACGAATGGGACAGTCGAACACTGAAGCTTTCTTT CAIRMGQSNTEAFF TRBV10-3 TRBD1 TRBJ1-1 -
TGTGCCACCAGTGATCCCCTTACAGGGGGCTTGAACACCGGGGAGCTGTTTTTT CATSDPLTGGLNTGELFF TRBV24-1 TRBD1 TRBJ2-2 -
TGTGCCAGTAGTATCAGCCCTGGACAGGGGAGCTTTAGTTCACCCCTCCACTTT CASSISPGQGSFSSPLHF TRBV19 TRBD1 TRBJ1-6 once
TGTGCCAGTAGTATTTTCGCGGGGGGCCAAGAGACCCAGTACTTC CASSIFAGGQETQYF TRBV19 TRBD2 TRBJ2-5 -
TGTGCCAGCAGTGAAGTCGGCTACGAGCAGTACTTC CASSEVGYEQYF TRBV6-1 - TRBJ2-7 -
TGTGCCAGCAGGCAGGGTTCAGATACGCAGTATTTT CASRQGSDTQYF TRBV6-5 - TRBJ2-3 -
TGTGCCAGCAGCTTATCGTTCGAGGCCCAGCCCCAGCATTTT CASSLSFEAQPQHF TRBV7-9 - TRBJ1-5 -
TGTGCCAGCAGTCAACTGAGCGGGGGAACCGGGGAGCTGTTTTTT CASSQLSGGTGELFF TRBV6-5 TRBD2 TRBJ2-2 -
TGTGCCAGCAGCTTCTTTCCGTATGGGGGGAAAGAGACCCAGTACTTC CASSFFPYGGKETQYF TRBV5-6 - TRBJ2-5 -
TGTGCCAGCAGCCAAGATCCCGGGGTCTGGAATGGCTACACCTTC CASSQDPGVWNGYTF TRBV3-1/TRBV3-2 - TRBJ1-2 few
TGTGCCAGTAGTGCCTCGGCGGGCCGGTCACCCCTCCACTTT CASSASAGRSPLHF TRBV19 - TRBJ1-6 -
TGCGCCAGCAGCTCTGACAGACTGATTTATAATTCACCCCTCCACTTT CASSSDRLIYNSPLHF TRBV5-1 - TRBJ1-6 -